This T cell receptor beta chain was sequenced during a study of OX40 agonist ivuxolimab in advanced cancers. Turning to the study itself: The patients received agonistic anti-OX40 (CD134) antibody ivuxolimab. Antecedent anti-PD-1, anti-PD-L1 or anti-CTLA-4 therapy was permissible, with approximately 44% having received some.

Baseline was the first blood sampling point, followed by cycle 4 day 1 and cycle 7 day 1. Germline-derived CDR1 and CDR2 are SGHDT and YYEEEE. Trimming took 2 bases from V and 7 from J, leaving 24 bases between them. This CDR3 spans 18 amino acids. The repertoire was sequenced with immunoSEQ multiplex PCR; TCRdb's copy has only in-frame clones and lacks some. Counted here are roughly 46,000 clones, approximately 83% occurring once; the ten biggest clones make up more than 1.5%. The sequences come from CD4+ or CD8+ T cells sorted from blood, collected in a trial of the OX40 agonist ivuxolimab. V gene TRBV5-6 combines with J gene TRBJ1-4, with D unclear. The sequence came from an adult with an advanced solid tumor such as melanoma, head and neck, liver or kidney cancer. CDR3 region: CASSFFAAGWEVGEKLFF. As DNA, the CDR3 is TGTGCCAGCAGCTTTTTCGCGGCAGGATGGGAGGTTGGTGAAAAACTGTTTTTT.